This is a list of T cell receptor beta chains from one sample in a study of CD8+ T cells in alopecia areata. The table came from immunoSEQ multiplex PCR; TCRdb's copy has only in-frame clones and leaves some out. The table lists 95,000 to 100,000 clones, 61% of them singletons. The sequencing used CD8+ T cells sorted from blood, collected at week 4, from a patient treated with tofacitinib. The receptor source for this set is a human donor with alopecia areata. Both conserved end residues are part of each CDR3. Each record gives: V gene, J gene, D gene, clone size, CDR3 DNA, CDR3 protein. D genes are given only for firm matches. Expanded clones are given a class, and other clones once, few, many or no size at all.

v_call: TRBV29-1
j_call: TRBJ2-2
d_call: -
clone_size: few
cdr3_nt: TGCAGCGTTTGGGGGGGCTCCGCCACCGGGGAGCTGTTTTTT
cdr3_aa: CSVWGGSATGELFF

v_call: TRBV27
j_call: TRBJ2-1
d_call: -
clone_size: -
cdr3_nt: TGTGCCAGCAGTTTTAATGACAATGAGCAGTTCTTC
cdr3_aa: CASSFNDNEQFF

v_call: TRBV19
j_call: TRBJ1-2
d_call: TRBD1
clone_size: -
cdr3_nt: TGTGCCAGCAGCAAGGGGACAGAGCTTAACTATGGCTACACCTTC
cdr3_aa: CASSKGTELNYGYTF

v_call: TRBV6-1
j_call: TRBJ2-3
d_call: TRBD2
clone_size: -
cdr3_nt: TGTGCCAGCAGTGAAGGCGGGGGGGCCACAGATACGCAGTATTTT
cdr3_aa: CASSEGGGATDTQYF

v_call: TRBV11-2
j_call: TRBJ2-1
d_call: -
clone_size: -
cdr3_nt: TGTGCCAGCAGCTTATCCAGGGAAGTTAAGTTCTTC
cdr3_aa: CASSLSREVKFF

v_call: TRBV19
j_call: TRBJ1-1
d_call: TRBD1
clone_size: -
cdr3_nt: TGTGCCAGTAGTCCCGGACAGGGCACTGAAGCTTTCTTT
cdr3_aa: CASSPGQGTEAFF

v_call: TRBV6-5
j_call: TRBJ2-7
d_call: -
clone_size: -
cdr3_nt: TGTGCCACCGGACCGGGAGACTACGAGCAGTACTTC
cdr3_aa: CATGPGDYEQYF

v_call: TRBV29-1
j_call: TRBJ1-4
d_call: -
clone_size: -
cdr3_nt: TGCAGCGTTGAACAGGGGACTGGTGAAAAACTGTTTTTT
cdr3_aa: CSVEQGTGEKLFF

v_call: TRBV2
j_call: TRBJ2-1
d_call: TRBD1
clone_size: -
cdr3_nt: TGTGCCAGCAGTGACGAGGACAGGGTCTACAATGAGCAGTTCTTC
cdr3_aa: CASSDEDRVYNEQFF

v_call: TRBV2
j_call: TRBJ2-7
d_call: TRBD1
clone_size: -
cdr3_nt: TGTGCCAGCAGCCTGGGACAGACCTACGAGCAGTACTTC
cdr3_aa: CASSLGQTYEQYF

v_call: TRBV7-6
j_call: TRBJ2-5
d_call: -
clone_size: -
cdr3_nt: TGTGCCAGCAGCTTACAGGAGACCCAGTACTTC
cdr3_aa: CASSLQETQYF

v_call: TRBV6-5
j_call: TRBJ2-7
d_call: -
clone_size: once
cdr3_nt: TGTGCCAGCAGCCCAACCGGGAAGAGATCCGAGCAGTACTTC
cdr3_aa: CASSPTGKRSEQYF

v_call: TRBV29-1
j_call: TRBJ2-2
d_call: -
clone_size: -
cdr3_nt: TGCAGCGTTGTATGGGGGGTTACGAACACCGGGGAGCTGTTTTTT
cdr3_aa: CSVVWGVTNTGELFF

v_call: TRBV30
j_call: TRBJ1-4
d_call: TRBD1
clone_size: -
cdr3_nt: TGTGCCTGGGAAAGGACAGGGAAGGAAAAACTGTTTTTT
cdr3_aa: CAWERTGKEKLFF

v_call: TRBV6-5
j_call: TRBJ1-1
d_call: -
clone_size: -
cdr3_nt: TGTGCCAGCAGTTACGTTACTCCCGATGTAGAAGCTTTCTTT
cdr3_aa: CASSYVTPDVEAFF

v_call: TRBV7-6
j_call: TRBJ1-1
d_call: -
clone_size: -
cdr3_nt: TGTGCCAGCAGCTTAGGGCCGTCCATGAACACTGAAGCTTTCTTT
cdr3_aa: CASSLGPSMNTEAFF

v_call: TRBV27
j_call: TRBJ1-5
d_call: -
clone_size: -
cdr3_nt: TGTGCGGGATTTGGAGGCCATTTTGTGCGGGATCAGCCCCAGCATTTT
cdr3_aa: CAGFGGHFVRDQPQHF

v_call: TRBV4-1
j_call: TRBJ2-5
d_call: -
clone_size: -
cdr3_nt: TGCGCCAGCAGCCAAGGGGGACGACCAGAGACCCAGTACTTC
cdr3_aa: CASSQGGRPETQYF

v_call: TRBV30
j_call: TRBJ2-7
d_call: -
clone_size: -
cdr3_nt: TGTGCCTGGAATATATCGCCGAGCTACGAGCAGTACTTC
cdr3_aa: CAWNISPSYEQYF

v_call: TRBV18
j_call: TRBJ2-7
d_call: TRBD2
clone_size: -
cdr3_nt: TGTGCCAGCTCTCTTATGACTAGCGGGAGGGCCTACGAGCAGTACTTC
cdr3_aa: CASSLMTSGRAYEQYF

v_call: TRBV29-1
j_call: TRBJ1-3
d_call: -
clone_size: -
cdr3_nt: TGCAGCGTTGCAGAGATGGGAAACACCATATATTTT
cdr3_aa: CSVAEMGNTIYF

v_call: TRBV9
j_call: TRBJ2-2
d_call: -
clone_size: -
cdr3_nt: TGTGCCAGCAGCGTAGGAATAGCCGGGGAGCTGTTTTTT
cdr3_aa: CASSVGIAGELFF

v_call: TRBV2
j_call: TRBJ2-1
d_call: TRBD2
clone_size: -
cdr3_nt: TGTGCCAGCAGTGACAGGCTAGCGGGGGGCATGGATGAGCAGTTCTTC
cdr3_aa: CASSDRLAGGMDEQFF

v_call: TRBV23-1
j_call: TRBJ1-1
d_call: TRBD1
clone_size: -
cdr3_nt: TGCGCCAGCAGTCGCCAGAATTTGGGGAGGGGGCGAGAGGACACTGAAGCTTTCTTT
cdr3_aa: CASSRQNLGRGREDTEAFF

v_call: TRBV5-1
j_call: TRBJ2-1
d_call: TRBD2
clone_size: -
cdr3_nt: TGCGCCAGCAGCTTAGCTCCAACTAGCGGGGCCTACAATGAGCAGTTCTTC
cdr3_aa: CASSLAPTSGAYNEQFF

v_call: TRBV4-3
j_call: TRBJ2-4
d_call: TRBD1
clone_size: -
cdr3_nt: TGCGCCAGCAGCCAAGCTCTCGGGACAGGGAACATTCAGTACTTC
cdr3_aa: CASSQALGTGNIQYF

v_call: TRBV5-1
j_call: TRBJ2-7
d_call: TRBD2
clone_size: -
cdr3_nt: TGCGCCAGCCGGGGACTAGTTCCTTCCGAGCAGTACTTC
cdr3_aa: CASRGLVPSEQYF

v_call: TRBV9
j_call: TRBJ2-1
d_call: TRBD2
clone_size: -
cdr3_nt: TGTGCCAGCAGCGTAGGGACTAGCAACGGTAATGAGCAGTTCTTC
cdr3_aa: CASSVGTSNGNEQFF

v_call: TRBV30
j_call: TRBJ2-3
d_call: TRBD2
clone_size: -
cdr3_nt: TGTGCCTGGACACTACTAGCGGGAGTAGGAGATACGCAGTATTTT
cdr3_aa: CAWTLLAGVGDTQYF

v_call: TRBV7-9
j_call: TRBJ1-5
d_call: TRBD1
clone_size: -
cdr3_nt: TGTGCCAGCAGCTTAGCTGGGGACAGGGGAGGAGGCAGCAATCAGCCCCAGCATTTT
cdr3_aa: CASSLAGDRGGGSNQPQHF

v_call: TRBV2
j_call: TRBJ2-7
d_call: TRBD1
clone_size: -
cdr3_nt: TGTGCCAGCAGTGCCCCGGTGACAGGGGACTACGAGCAGTACTTC
cdr3_aa: CASSAPVTGDYEQYF

v_call: TRBV7-2
j_call: TRBJ1-2
d_call: -
clone_size: medium-sized
cdr3_nt: TGTGCCAGCAGCTTCTCGGGTCCGTCAGAGGGCTACACCTTC
cdr3_aa: CASSFSGPSEGYTF

v_call: TRBV2
j_call: TRBJ2-4
d_call: TRBD1
clone_size: few
cdr3_nt: TGTGCCAGCAGTGAAGCAGAGCTGGGACAGGACCTTCAGTACTTC
cdr3_aa: CASSEAELGQDLQYF

v_call: TRBV13
j_call: TRBJ1-4
d_call: -
clone_size: few
cdr3_nt: TGTGCCAGCAGCTTAGGTGCGGAAAAACTGTTTTTT
cdr3_aa: CASSLGAEKLFF

v_call: TRBV7-9
j_call: TRBJ2-7
d_call: -
clone_size: -
cdr3_nt: TGTGCCAGCAGCGAACGACAGGTTTACGAGCAGTACTTC
cdr3_aa: CASSERQVYEQYF

v_call: TRBV4-3
j_call: TRBJ1-5
d_call: -
clone_size: -
cdr3_nt: TGCGCCAGCAGCCAAGATCTCAGGGGAGGTCAGCCCCAGCATTTT
cdr3_aa: CASSQDLRGGQPQHF

v_call: TRBV30
j_call: TRBJ2-1
d_call: -
clone_size: -
cdr3_nt: TGTGCCTGGAGTGTACGAACAGGGTCCCACAATGAGCAGTTCTTC
cdr3_aa: CAWSVRTGSHNEQFF

v_call: TRBV30
j_call: TRBJ2-2
d_call: -
clone_size: -
cdr3_nt: TGTGCCTGGAGTGGAGAGGACACCCCCACCGGGGAGCTGTTTTTT
cdr3_aa: CAWSGEDTPTGELFF

v_call: TRBV14
j_call: TRBJ1-2
d_call: TRBD1
clone_size: -
cdr3_nt: TGTGCCAGCAGCCACGGACAGGGGTGGTCCACTAACTATGGCTACACCTTC
cdr3_aa: CASSHGQGWSTNYGYTF

v_call: TRBV5-6
j_call: TRBJ2-7
d_call: -
clone_size: -
cdr3_nt: TGTGCCAGCAGTTTATCCGCCTACGAGCAGTACTTC
cdr3_aa: CASSLSAYEQYF

v_call: TRBV6-1
j_call: TRBJ2-3
d_call: TRBD2
clone_size: -
cdr3_nt: TGTGCCAGCGGGGGGGGTTACACAGATACGCAGTATTTT
cdr3_aa: CASGGGYTDTQYF

v_call: TRBV29-1
j_call: TRBJ2-7
d_call: TRBD1
clone_size: few
cdr3_nt: TGCAGCGTTGCCGGGACAGATTTGTCCTACGAGCAGTACTTC
cdr3_aa: CSVAGTDLSYEQYF

v_call: TRBV27
j_call: TRBJ1-2
d_call: -
clone_size: -
cdr3_nt: TGTGCCAGCAGTCCAGGGACACTCTATGGCTACACCTTC
cdr3_aa: CASSPGTLYGYTF

v_call: TRBV5-4
j_call: TRBJ2-2
d_call: TRBD2
clone_size: -
cdr3_nt: TGTGCCAGCAGCTTGGGAGTCGGGAGGAATGCCGGGGAGCTGTTTTTT
cdr3_aa: CASSLGVGRNAGELFF

v_call: TRBV27
j_call: TRBJ2-1
d_call: TRBD2
clone_size: -
cdr3_nt: TGTGCCAGCAAAATACTAGCGGGGGAATCCTACAATGAGCAGTTCTTC
cdr3_aa: CASKILAGESYNEQFF